This TCR beta chain was sequenced for a study of spatial heterogeneity in lung cancer. Study context: The donor group consisted of 72 patients who had untreated, early-stage non-small cell lung cancer. In raw reads, more than 9.5 appearances on average were recorded for each unique TCR and UMI combination. When follow-up PBMC samples existed, they were sequenced (at a median of roughly two years after resection).

Individual TCR cDNA molecules each bore their own unique molecular identifier. TCRdb re-called the 5' RACE reads through MiXCR, storing one row per CDR3 protein. The sample has about 45,000 distinct CDR3 sequences, 20% to 25% seen once. The time point denotes: blood at routine non-recurrence follow-up after resection. This clonotype has only a few counts. The germline V and J ends were trimmed by 1 base and 7 bases, with 11 bases remaining between them. This CDR3 is built from 13 residues. Germline V gives CDR1 SGDLS, CDR2 YYNGEE. V usage is TRBV9 and J usage is TRBJ1-1; a possible D gene is TRBD1 (5 bases). Sequences were derived from PBMCs, sampled at follow-up. This receptor was identified in a female donor with early-stage non-small cell lung cancer. DNA for the CDR3: TGTGCCAGCAGCGTATGGCCAGGGCATGAAGCTTTCTTT. It specifies CASSVWPGHEAFF.